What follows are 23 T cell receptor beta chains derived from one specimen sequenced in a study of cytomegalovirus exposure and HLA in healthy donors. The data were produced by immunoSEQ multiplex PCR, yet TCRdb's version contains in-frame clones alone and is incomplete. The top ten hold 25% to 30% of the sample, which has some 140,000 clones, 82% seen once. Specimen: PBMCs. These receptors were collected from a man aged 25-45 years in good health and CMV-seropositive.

In DNA form, the CDR3 reads TGTGCCAGTAGTATAGGACGGCAGGGAAGACCCTATGGCTACACCTTC. This sequence encodes CASSIGRQGRPYGYTF. The rearrangement links TRBV19 to TRBJ1-2; a possible D gene is TRBD1 (5 bases). The CDR3 is 16 amino acids. Trimming stripped 1 base from V and 4 bases from J, with 16 bases between. The germline CDR1 and CDR2 sequences are LNHDA and SQIVND (reference sequence).

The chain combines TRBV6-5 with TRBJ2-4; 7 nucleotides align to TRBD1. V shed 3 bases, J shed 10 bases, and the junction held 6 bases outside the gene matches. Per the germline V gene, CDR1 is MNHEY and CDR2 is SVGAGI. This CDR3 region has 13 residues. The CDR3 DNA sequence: TGTGCCAGCAGTTATACAGGGGATGGGATTCAGTACTTC. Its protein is CASSYTGDGIQYF.

The DNA of the CDR3 is TGTGCCAGCAGTGATATGGGCGGGAGTAAGGGTGAGCAGTTCTTC. This codes for CASSDMGGSKGEQFF. The chain has TRBV2 and TRBJ2-1, with 7 bases lining up with TRBD2. CDR1 SNHLY and CDR2 FYNNEI come from the germline V gene. The CDR3 contains 15 residues. With V trimmed by 3 bases and J by 9 bases, 11 bases remained unmatched.

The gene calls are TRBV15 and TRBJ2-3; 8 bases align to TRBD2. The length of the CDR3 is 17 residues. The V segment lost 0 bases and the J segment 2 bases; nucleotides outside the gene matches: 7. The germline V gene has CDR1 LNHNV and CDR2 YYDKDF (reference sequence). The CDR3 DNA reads TGTGCCACCAGCAGAGATTTGGCGGGGGGAGCCACAGATACGCAGTATTTT. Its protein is CATSRDLAGGATDTQYF.

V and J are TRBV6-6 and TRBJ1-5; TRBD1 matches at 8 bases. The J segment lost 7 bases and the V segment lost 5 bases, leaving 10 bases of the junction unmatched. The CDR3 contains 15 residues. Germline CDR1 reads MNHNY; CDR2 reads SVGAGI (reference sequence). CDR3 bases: TGTGCCAGCAGTCCTACAGGGGGGCTAGGGCAGCCCCAGCATTTT. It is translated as CASSPTGGLGQPQHF.

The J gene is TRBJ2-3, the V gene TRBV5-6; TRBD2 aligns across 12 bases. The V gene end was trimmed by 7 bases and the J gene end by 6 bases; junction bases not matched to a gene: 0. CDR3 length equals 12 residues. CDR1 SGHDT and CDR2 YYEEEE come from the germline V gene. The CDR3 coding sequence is TGTGCCAGCGGACTAGCGGGGGATACGCAGTATTTT. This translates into CASGLAGDTQYF.

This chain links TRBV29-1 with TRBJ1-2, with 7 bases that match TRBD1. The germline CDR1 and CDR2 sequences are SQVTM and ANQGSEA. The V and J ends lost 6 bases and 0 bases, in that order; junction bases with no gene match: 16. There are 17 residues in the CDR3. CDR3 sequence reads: CSVSSGDRKSTNYGYTF. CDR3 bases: TGCAGCGTAAGTTCCGGGGACAGAAAATCGACTAACTATGGCTACACCTTC.

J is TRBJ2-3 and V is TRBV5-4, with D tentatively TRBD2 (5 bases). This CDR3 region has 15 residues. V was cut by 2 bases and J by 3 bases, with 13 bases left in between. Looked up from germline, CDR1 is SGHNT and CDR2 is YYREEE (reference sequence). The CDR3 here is CASSFPGLRTDTQYF. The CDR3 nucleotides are TGTGCCAGCAGCTTTCCCGGACTGAGAACAGATACGCAGTATTTT.

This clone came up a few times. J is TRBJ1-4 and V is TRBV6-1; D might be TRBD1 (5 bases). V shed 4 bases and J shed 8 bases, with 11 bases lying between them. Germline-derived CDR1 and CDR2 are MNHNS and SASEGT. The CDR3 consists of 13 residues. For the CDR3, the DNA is TGTGCCAGCAGTGTCTCAGGGAAAGAAAAACTGTTTTTT. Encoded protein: CASSVSGKEKLFF.

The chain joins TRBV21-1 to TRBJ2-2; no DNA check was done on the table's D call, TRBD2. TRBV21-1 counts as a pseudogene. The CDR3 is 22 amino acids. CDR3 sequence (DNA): TGTGCCAGCAGCAAAGGTCACCGGGATGGGCGGGAGGGCCCCCAGAACACCGGGGAGCTGTTTTTT. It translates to CASSKGHRDGREGPQNTGELFF.

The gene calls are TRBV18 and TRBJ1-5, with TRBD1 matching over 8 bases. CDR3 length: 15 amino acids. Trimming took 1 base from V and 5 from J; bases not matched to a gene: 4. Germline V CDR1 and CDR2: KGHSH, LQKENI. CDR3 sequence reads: CASSPQTGVDQPQHF. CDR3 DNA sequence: TGTGCCAGCTCACCACAGACAGGGGTAGATCAGCCCCAGCATTTT.

CDR3 nucleotide sequence: TGTGCCAGCAGACTCGACTCTTCGGACACTGAAGCTTTCTTT. This gives the protein CASRLDSSDTEAFF. V usage is TRBV5-4 and J usage is TRBJ1-1; D unclear. Per the germline V gene, CDR1 is SGHNT and CDR2 is YYREEE (reference sequence). This CDR3 is 14 amino acids long. Trimming cost V 5 bases and J 3 bases, with 14 bases left between them. Full variable domain (missing parts from reference TRBV5-4 and TRBJ1-1): ETGVTQSPTHLIKTRGQQVTLRCSSQSGHNTVSWYQQALGQGPQFIFQYYREEENGRGNFPPRFSGLQFPNYSSELNVNALELDDSALYLCASRLDSSDTEAFFGQGTRLTVV.

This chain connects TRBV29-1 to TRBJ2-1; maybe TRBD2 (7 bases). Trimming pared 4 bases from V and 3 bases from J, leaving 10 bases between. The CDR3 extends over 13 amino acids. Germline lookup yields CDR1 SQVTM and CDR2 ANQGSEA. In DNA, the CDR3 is TGCAGCGTTGGAGGGGGGGGCTACAATGAGCAGTTCTTC. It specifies CSVGGGGYNEQFF.

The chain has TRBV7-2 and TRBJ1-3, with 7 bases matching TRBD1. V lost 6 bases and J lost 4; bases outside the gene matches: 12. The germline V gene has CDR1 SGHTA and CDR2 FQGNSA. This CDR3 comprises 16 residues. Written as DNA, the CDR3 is TGTGCCAGCAGTCAAACAGGGGCTAGTTCGGGAAACACCATATATTTT. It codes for CASSQTGASSGNTIYF.

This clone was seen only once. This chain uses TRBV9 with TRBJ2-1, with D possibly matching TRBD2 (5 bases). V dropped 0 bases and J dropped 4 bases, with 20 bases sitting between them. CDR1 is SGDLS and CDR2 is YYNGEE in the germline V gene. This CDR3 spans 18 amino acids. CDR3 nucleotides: TGTGCCAGCAGCGTAGGACTTCTTCTAGCCCCGCCTTACAATGAGCAGTTCTTC. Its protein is CASSVGLLLAPPYNEQFF.

The CDR3 nucleotides are TGTGCCAGCAGTGGAGGAGGGATTAGCAATCAGCCCCAGCATTTT. Residues: CASSGGGISNQPQHF. This rearrangement joins TRBV2 to TRBJ1-5, with D uncertain. The CDR3 has 15 residues. Germline V gives CDR1 SNHLY, CDR2 FYNNEI. V was cut by 4 bases and J by 0 bases, with 10 bases left in between.

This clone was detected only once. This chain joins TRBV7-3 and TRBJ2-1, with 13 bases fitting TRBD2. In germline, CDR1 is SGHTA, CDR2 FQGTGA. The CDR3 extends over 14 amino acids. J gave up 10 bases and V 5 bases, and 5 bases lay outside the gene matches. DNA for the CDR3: TGTGCCAGCAGCCCGACTAGCGGGGGGATCGAGCAGTTCTTC. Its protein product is CASSPTSGGIEQFF.

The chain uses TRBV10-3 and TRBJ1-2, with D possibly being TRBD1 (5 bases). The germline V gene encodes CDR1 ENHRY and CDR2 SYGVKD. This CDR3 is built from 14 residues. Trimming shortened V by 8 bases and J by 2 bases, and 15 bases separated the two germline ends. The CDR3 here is CAISGGKGNYGYTF. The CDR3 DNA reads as TGTGCCATCTCCGGGGGGAAGGGAAACTATGGCTACACCTTC.

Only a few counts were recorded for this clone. The CDR3 DNA reads TGTGCTAGTGGCCCCACAGGAAACTATGGCTACACCTTC. Its translation: CASGPTGNYGYTF. The gene calls are TRBV12-5 and TRBJ1-2; possible D gene TRBD1, 5 bases. Germline V gene sequence: CDR1 LGHNT, CDR2 FRNRAP. The CDR3 contains 13 residues. Between the trimmed V and J ends, which lost 6 bases and 2 bases, there was a span of 10 bases.

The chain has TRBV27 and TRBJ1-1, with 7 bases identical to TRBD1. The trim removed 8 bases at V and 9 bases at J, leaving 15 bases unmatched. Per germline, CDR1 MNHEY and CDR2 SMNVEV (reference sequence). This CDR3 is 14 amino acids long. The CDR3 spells CASGPPGQLRKAFF. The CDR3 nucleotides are TGTGCCAGCGGACCGCCGGGACAGCTAAGGAAAGCTTTCTTT.

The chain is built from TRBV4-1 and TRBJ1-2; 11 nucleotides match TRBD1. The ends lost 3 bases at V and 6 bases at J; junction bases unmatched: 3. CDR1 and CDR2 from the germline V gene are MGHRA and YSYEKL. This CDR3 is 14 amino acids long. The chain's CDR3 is CASSQDRGRDGYTF. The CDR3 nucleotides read TGCGCCAGCAGCCAGGACAGGGGGCGCGATGGCTACACCTTC.

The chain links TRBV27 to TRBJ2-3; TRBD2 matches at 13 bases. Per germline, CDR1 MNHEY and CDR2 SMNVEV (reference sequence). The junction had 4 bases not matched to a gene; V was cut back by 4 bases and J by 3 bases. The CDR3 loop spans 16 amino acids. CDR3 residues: CASSSTLAGGTDTQYF. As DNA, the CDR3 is TGTGCCAGCAGTTCCACACTAGCGGGGGGGACAGATACGCAGTATTTT.

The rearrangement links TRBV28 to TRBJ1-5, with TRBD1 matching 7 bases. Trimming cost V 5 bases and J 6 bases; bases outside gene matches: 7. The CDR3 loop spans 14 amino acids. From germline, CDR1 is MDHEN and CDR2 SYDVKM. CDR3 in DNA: TGTGCCAGCAGTCTCCGACAGGGAAGTCAGCCCCAGCATTTT. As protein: CASSLRQGSQPQHF.